These 2 T cell receptor beta chains were sequenced from one sample in a study of OX40 agonist ivuxolimab in advanced cancers. Sequencing used immunoSEQ multiplex PCR; TCRdb keeps in-frame clones, though not all of them. Of 21,000 or so clones in the sample, roughly four fifths were seen once. Sequenced material: CD4+ or CD8+ T cells sorted from blood, taken in a trial of the OX40 agonist ivuxolimab. Receptor source: an adult with an advanced solid tumor such as melanoma, head and neck, liver or kidney cancer.

V is TRBV27 and J is TRBJ2-3; no definite D call. The CDR3 loop spans 14 amino acids. Trimming left V 0 bases short and J 6 bases short, with 10 bases between. Germline V gene data show CDR1 as MNHEY and CDR2 as SMNVEV (reference sequence). The CDR3 protein is CASSLSYGRDTQYF. The CDR3 DNA reads TGTGCCAGCAGTTTATCCTACGGTCGGGATACGCAGTATTTT.

The chain employs TRBV7-6 and TRBJ2-1; 7 bases map to TRBD2. Losses at the gene ends were 4 bases for V and 4 bases for J; bases not matched to a gene: 7. The germline V gene encodes CDR1 SGHVS and CDR2 FNYEAQ. The CDR3 sequence is 15 residues long. CDR3 nucleotide sequence: TGTGCCAGCAGCTCGACCCCTAGCGGTTACAATGAGCAGTTCTTC. This sequence encodes CASSSTPSGYNEQFF.